A single sample gave rise to the 9 T cell receptor beta chains below, sequenced in a study of shared T cell receptors in the human thymus. TCRdb keeps only in-frame clones here, not all; method: immunoSEQ multiplex PCR. Counted here are hundreds of thousands of clones, around 87% occurring once; the ten biggest clones make up more than 0.009%. These sequences were also reported in another study, on human thymus T cells.

Sequencing was performed on thymocytes. These TCRs come from a boy in the first two years of life with a congenital heart defect.

The chain is built from TRBV27 and TRBJ1-1; 8 nucleotides agree with TRBD1. This CDR3 comprises 18 residues. The trim removed 4 bases at V and 1 base at J, leaving 14 bases unmatched. Germline CDR1 reads MNHEY; CDR2 reads SMNVEV (reference sequence). The CDR3 DNA sequence: TGTGCCAGCAGTTGCGAGGACAGGGAAAGGAGTGAGAACACTGAAGCTTTCTTT. It specifies CASSCEDRERSENTEAFF.

The J gene is TRBJ1-2, the V gene TRBV6-5, with D tentatively TRBD1 (5 bases). The CDR3 consists of 16 residues. Per the germline V gene, CDR1 is MNHEY and CDR2 is SVGAGI. Trimming cost V 0 bases and J 4 bases, with 15 bases left between them. The CDR3 reads CASSYSSDDSFYGYTF. CDR3 sequence (DNA): TGTGCCAGCAGTTACTCAAGCGACGACAGTTTCTATGGCTACACCTTC.

The chain couples TRBV4-1 to TRBJ1-6; 7 bases map to TRBD1. Germline CDR1 MGHRA, CDR2 YSYEKL. The V gene end was trimmed by 1 base and the J gene end by 5 bases; junction bases not matched to a gene: 11. The CDR3 contains 18 residues. The CDR3 loop is CASSQGDDGQDNNSPLHF. CDR3 DNA sequence: TGCGCCAGCAGCCAAGGCGACGACGGACAGGACAATAATTCACCCCTCCACTTT.

This clone appeared a few times. The chain couples TRBV5-6 to TRBJ2-4, with D perhaps matching TRBD2 (7 bases). This CDR3 spans 15 amino acids. With 2 bases removed from V and 3 bases from J, the gap between germline ends came to 12 bases. Germline V gives CDR1 SGHDT, CDR2 YYEEEE. CDR3 amino acids: CASSLQGGGKNIQYF. The CDR3 DNA follows: TGTGCCAGCAGCTTACAGGGAGGGGGCAAAAACATTCAGTACTTC.

The chain has TRBV4-1 and TRBJ2-7, with 10 bases identical to TRBD1. The CDR3 is 16 amino acids. Germline assignment: CDR1 MGHRA and CDR2 YSYEKL. V was pared by 0 bases and J by 5 bases, with 7 bases of the junction left unmatched. The CDR3 nucleotides read TGCGCCAGCAGCCAAGATGGGGACAGGGGTTCCGACGAGCAGTACTTC. Translation gives CASSQDGDRGSDEQYF.

The chain couples TRBV4-3 to TRBJ2-1, with TRBD2 identical over 7 bases. V was clipped by 0 bases and J by 8 bases; unmatched bases: 10. Germline V lookup: CDR1 LGHNA, CDR2 YSLEER. The CDR3 runs 16 residues. CDR3 region: CASSQDWGRGGDEQFF. For the CDR3, the DNA is TGCGCCAGCAGCCAAGACTGGGGGAGGGGAGGGGATGAGCAGTTCTTC.

The genes are TRBV6-6 and TRBJ1-2, with D unclear. Trimming stripped 7 bases from V and 9 bases from J, with 21 bases between. CDR1 MNHNY and CDR2 SVGAGI come from the germline V gene (reference sequence). This CDR3 comprises 14 residues. The CDR3 reads CASKRTEQRFRYTF. The CDR3 nucleotides read TGTGCCAGCAAGCGGACCGAGCAGAGGTTTCGCTACACCTTC.

The V gene is TRBV25-1, the J gene TRBJ2-2; a weak D match, TRBD2 (5 bases). Germline CDR1 and CDR2: MGHDK and SYGVNS. This CDR3 comprises 13 residues. Trimming stripped 7 bases from V and 6 bases from J, with 12 bases between. The CDR3 DNA is TGTGCCAGCACCGGGGAGTATCCCGGGGAGCTGTTTTTT. This codes for CASTGEYPGELFF.

CDR3 loop: CASRRTGELFF. DNA for the CDR3: TGTGCCAGCAGGAGAACCGGGGAGCTGTTTTTT. V and J are TRBV27 and TRBJ2-2, with D unclear. The CDR3 is made up of 11 amino acids. Germline V gene data show CDR1 as MNHEY and CDR2 as SMNVEV (reference sequence). Deletions cut 6 bases from V and 5 bases from J, with 4 bases between.